The 32 T cell receptor beta chains below come from one sample, sequenced in a study of blood T cell repertoires in COVID-19. Profiled with immunoSEQ multiplex PCR; TCRdb holds only in-frame clones, not every one. The sample lists 250,000 to 400,000 clones; around 88% were seen once. Sequenced input: peripheral blood. These receptor sequences come from a woman in her 30s with COVID-19, enrolled during active disease.

This clone was seen once. The chain links TRBV12-3 or TRBV12-4 to TRBJ1-3, with 7 bases matching TRBD1. With V trimmed by 8 bases and J by 2 bases, 3 bases remained unmatched. The CDR3 spans 13 residues. Here the CDR3 DNA reads TGTGCCAGCGACAGGGTAACTGGAAACACCATATATTTT. This gives the protein CASDRVTGNTIYF.

This chain uses TRBV29-1 with TRBJ2-7, with D possibly matching TRBD1 (6 bases). The CDR3 is 11 amino acids. The V gene lost 4 bases and the J gene lost 3 bases, with 7 bases spanning the gap. Germline-derived CDR1 and CDR2 are SQVTM and ANQGSEA. CDR3 protein: CSVARGYEQYF. For the CDR3, the DNA is TGCAGCGTTGCCAGGGGCTACGAGCAGTACTTC.

The gene calls are TRBV7-3 and TRBJ2-1; 9 nucleotides line up with TRBD2. This CDR3 spans 17 amino acids. Unmatched junction bases numbered 12, after V lost 5 bases and J lost 4 bases. Per germline, CDR1 SGHTA and CDR2 FQGTGA. The chain's CDR3 is CASSPTQTAGGYNEQFF. As DNA, the CDR3 is TGTGCCAGCAGCCCCACACAAACAGCGGGGGGATACAATGAGCAGTTCTTC.

Concerning this clone: This sample also contains other DNA sequences that code for the same CDR3. The J gene is TRBJ1-3, the V gene TRBV7-8; tentatively, D is TRBD1 (5 bases). Germline V gene data show CDR1 as SGHVS and CDR2 as FQNEAQ. Deletions cut 3 bases from V and 0 bases from J, with 15 bases between. The CDR3 is made up of 17 amino acids. In DNA form, the CDR3 reads TGTGCCAGCAGCTTGAATTCTGACAGCTTCTCTGGAAACACCATATATTTT. This encodes CASSLNSDSFSGNTIYF.

CDR3 coding DNA: TGTGCCTGGAGTCAGAAGGGAGTAGGCACCGGGGAGCTGTTTTTT. It is translated as CAWSQKGVGTGELFF. V is TRBV30 and J is TRBJ2-2; D might be TRBD2 (5 bases). V dropped 2 bases and J dropped 4 bases, with 14 bases sitting between them. CDR3 length: 15 residues. The germline gives CDR1 GTSNPN, CDR2 SVGIG (reference sequence).

The genes are TRBV24-1 and TRBJ2-1; 10 bases are a match to TRBD1. Germline V gene data show CDR1 as KGHDR and CDR2 as SFDVKD. The CDR3 length is 15 residues. V was pared by 7 bases and J by 8 bases, with 10 bases of the junction left unmatched. Here the CDR3 reads CATSGRGQGTHEQFF. CDR3 bases: TGTGCCACCAGCGGACGGGGACAGGGGACCCATGAGCAGTTCTTC.

The chain carries TRBV7-3 and TRBJ2-3; unclear D gene. The germline V and J ends were trimmed by 1 base and 1 base, with 12 bases remaining between them. Germline CDR1 SGHTA, CDR2 FQGTGA. The CDR3 consists of 16 residues. The DNA of the CDR3 is TGTGCCAGCAGCTTAAACGCCGGCGGAGGCACAGATACGCAGTATTTT. Encoded protein: CASSLNAGGGTDTQYF.

A single count supports this clone. The rearrangement uses TRBV5-4 and TRBJ2-1, with D perhaps TRBD1 (5 bases). The CDR3 contains 13 residues. Germline V gene sequence: CDR1 SGHNT, CDR2 YYREEE (reference sequence). V was clipped by 0 bases and J by 7 bases, with 8 bases between them. This CDR3 reads CASSLGTQNEQFF. DNA of the CDR3: TGTGCCAGCAGCTTGGGGACACAGAATGAGCAGTTCTTC.

This chain joins TRBV2 and TRBJ2-7, with a weak D call TRBD1 (5 bases). V shed 4 bases and J shed 7 bases, with 14 bases lying between them. This CDR3 spans 13 amino acids. Germline assignment: CDR1 SNHLY and CDR2 FYNNEI. The CDR3 loop is CASSGARAREQYV. The DNA for the CDR3 is TGTGCCAGCAGTGGGGCCAGGGCGAGGGAGCAGTACGTC.

The chain combines TRBV28 with TRBJ2-5; D gene uncertain. V gave up 4 bases and J gave up 4 bases, with 13 bases separating them. The germline V gene has CDR1 MDHEN and CDR2 SYDVKM. The CDR3 contains 14 residues. CDR3 protein: CASSYPRSLETQYF. The DNA for the CDR3 is TGTGCCAGCAGTTATCCTAGGTCCCTAGAGACCCAGTACTTC.

The table lists this clone with a few counts. The rearrangement uses TRBV19 and TRBJ1-1; D gene uncertain. There are 13 residues in the CDR3. Between the trimmed V and J ends, which lost 5 bases and 1 base, there was a span of 8 bases. In germline, CDR1 is LNHDA, CDR2 SQIVND (reference sequence). CDR3 nucleotides: TGTGCCAGTAGTCAACAGAGGAACACTGAAGCTTTCTTT. It translates to CASSQQRNTEAFF.

The chain carries TRBV6-2 or TRBV6-3 and TRBJ2-3; D might be TRBD1 (6 bases). Per germline, CDR1 MNHEY and CDR2 SVGEGT. The CDR3 length is 15 residues. Trimming stripped 5 bases from V and 2 bases from J, with 14 bases between. The chain's CDR3 is CASSQTGLPTDTQYF. The CDR3 DNA follows: TGTGCCAGCAGTCAGACAGGACTCCCCACAGATACGCAGTATTTT.

The chain links TRBV2 to TRBJ1-1; 7 bases match TRBD1. CDR3 length: 13 amino acids. V gave up 8 bases and J gave up 1 base; unmatched junction bases: 4. Germline-derived CDR1 and CDR2 are SNHLY and FYNNEI. The CDR3, as DNA: TGTGCCAGCTGTAGACAGGGGAACACTGAAGCTTTCTTT. This sequence encodes CASCRQGNTEAFF.

The chain couples TRBV30 to TRBJ2-1; 7 positions agree with TRBD1. The junction had 3 bases not matched to a gene; V was cut back by 2 bases and J by 2 bases. The CDR3 runs to 14 residues. Germline V gives CDR1 GTSNPN, CDR2 SVGIG (reference sequence). As DNA, the CDR3 is TGTGCCTGGAGTAGGGGACAGACCTACAATGAGCAGTTCTTC. This gives the protein CAWSRGQTYNEQFF.

This clone was seen only once. The chain uses TRBV12-3 or TRBV12-4 and TRBJ1-2; D perhaps matches TRBD1 (6 bases). The length of the CDR3 is 12 residues. V lost 7 bases, J lost 8 bases, and 14 bases lay in between. CDR3 protein: CASNQYRDGYTF. DNA for the CDR3: TGTGCCAGCAACCAGTACAGGGACGGCTACACCTTC.

The rearrangement links TRBV5-6 to TRBJ2-1; 7 positions agree with TRBD2. The CDR3 covers 15 residues. V shed 0 bases and J 2 bases; nucleotides not matched to a gene: 2. Germline values: CDR1 SGHDT, CDR2 YYEEEE. The CDR3 spells CASSLAAGAYNEQFF. CDR3 nucleotide sequence: TGTGCCAGCAGCTTGGCGGCGGGGGCCTACAATGAGCAGTTCTTC.

The rearrangement links TRBV3-1 (or the pseudogene TRBV3-2) to TRBJ2-5, with a possible D match to TRBD2 (5 bases). Germline assignment: CDR1 LGHDT and CDR2 YNNKEL (reference sequence). The CDR3 consists of 15 residues. Deletions cut 0 bases from V and 1 base from J, with 9 bases between. For the CDR3, the DNA is TGTGCCAGCAGCCAAGATTCCAGCGGCCAAGAGACCCAGTACTTC. This codes for CASSQDSSGQETQYF.

The chain couples TRBV19 to TRBJ2-7; TRBD1 agrees at 11 bases. The CDR3 has 16 residues. Germline assignment: CDR1 LNHDA and CDR2 SQIVND (reference sequence). The ends lost 3 bases at V and 3 bases at J; junction bases unmatched: 7. CDR3 loop: CASSMAYGTGGYEQYF. The CDR3 DNA is TGTGCCAGTAGTATGGCTTACGGGACAGGGGGCTACGAGCAGTACTTC.

The gene calls are TRBV3-1 (or the pseudogene TRBV3-2) and TRBJ1-3, with TRBD1 matching over 8 bases. V lost 1 base to trimming and J lost 4 bases; unmatched junction nucleotides: 3. CDR1 is LGHDT, CDR2 YNNKEL, per germline (reference sequence). The CDR3 sequence is 15 residues long. CDR3 nucleotides: TGTGCCAGCAGCCAAGGCGGACAGGGAGGAAACACCATATATTTT. Protein product: CASSQGGQGGNTIYF.

This chain connects TRBV2 to TRBJ2-4, with TRBD1 matching over 9 bases. This CDR3 has 14 residues. The trim removed 6 bases at V and 4 bases at J, leaving 4 bases unmatched. Germline CDR1 reads SNHLY; CDR2 reads FYNNEI. The CDR3 region has the DNA TGTGCCAGCAGGGACAGGGGATGGAAAAACATTCAGTACTTC. Translated: CASRDRGWKNIQYF.

The genes are TRBV2 and TRBJ1-2; 8 bases map to TRBD1. Germline CDR1 reads SNHLY; CDR2 reads FYNNEI. This CDR3 is built from 16 residues. V lost 4 bases, J lost 8 bases, and 15 bases stayed unmatched. The CDR3 DNA follows: TGTGCCAGCAGTGGTCCCCCCGGACAGGGTGGAAGCGGCTACACCTTC. Protein sequence: CASSGPPGQGGSGYTF. Full variable domain (missing parts from reference TRBV2 and TRBJ1-2): EPEVTQTPSHQVTQMGQEVILRCVPISNHLYFYWYRQILGQKVEFLVSFYNNEISEKSEIFDDQFSVERPDGSNFTLKIRSTKLEDSAMYFCASSGPPGQGGSGYTFGSGTRLTVV.

The CDR3 protein is CASSPIGDRANYGYTF. In DNA form, the CDR3 reads TGTGCCAGCAGCCCGATAGGAGACAGGGCTAACTATGGCTACACCTTC. This rearrangement joins TRBV7-2 to TRBJ1-2; 7 nucleotides agree with TRBD1. The CDR3 spans 16 residues. The germline gives CDR1 SGHTA, CDR2 FQGNSA. Trimming cost V 5 bases and J 0 bases; bases outside gene matches: 9. Together with reference TRBV7-2 and TRBJ1-2, the CDR3 gives the full variable domain: GAGVSQSPSNKVTEKGKDVELRCDPISGHTALYWYRQSLGQGLEFLIYFQGNSAPDKSGLPSDRFSAERTGGSVSTLTIQRTQQEDSAVYLCASSPIGDRANYGYTFGSGTRLTVV.

This clone appeared a few times. DNA of the CDR3: TGTGCCAGCAGTTCCCAGGGGCCTGGGCAGCCCCAGCATTTT. Amino acids: CASSSQGPGQPQHF. This chain links TRBV2 with TRBJ1-5; a weak D match, TRBD1 (6 bases). The CDR3 has 14 residues. Trimming pared 5 bases from V and 7 bases from J, leaving 15 bases between. Germline V CDR1 and CDR2: SNHLY, FYNNEI.

This clone was counted a few times. The chain has TRBV14 and TRBJ1-1; 7 nucleotides match TRBD1. The V segment lost 5 bases and the J segment 5 bases; nucleotides outside the gene matches: 8. The CDR3 runs 14 residues. Germline V gene data show CDR1 as SGHDN and CDR2 as FVKESK. The CDR3 DNA sequence: TGTGCCAGCAGCGTAAACAGGGGTAGGACTGAAGCTTTCTTT. It yields the protein CASSVNRGRTEAFF.

The chain has TRBV4-1 and TRBJ1-1; maybe TRBD1 (5 bases). CDR3 length equals 14 residues. Germline-derived CDR1 and CDR2 are MGHRA and YSYEKL. Between the trimmed V and J ends, which lost 1 base and 0 bases, there was a span of 6 bases. As DNA, the CDR3 is TGCGCCAGCAGCCAAGGACAGCTGAACACTGAAGCTTTCTTT. Protein: CASSQGQLNTEAFF.

V usage is TRBV6-1 and J usage is TRBJ2-7, with 7 bases aligning to TRBD1. This CDR3 contains 15 residues. Trimming removed 2 bases from V and 3 bases from J; junction bases left unmatched: 7. The germline V gene encodes CDR1 MNHNS and CDR2 SASEGT. The CDR3 sequence is CASSEPGTAIYEQYV. In DNA form, the CDR3 reads TGTGCCAGCAGTGAACCAGGGACAGCTATCTACGAGCAGTACGTC.

This chain links TRBV28 with TRBJ2-3; 7 bases match TRBD2. This CDR3 region has 15 residues. From germline, CDR1 is MDHEN and CDR2 SYDVKM. Trimming at V came to 9 bases and at J to 1 base, leaving 10 bases not matched to a gene. CDR3: CASTQLAVGTDTQYF. In nucleotides, the CDR3 is TGTGCCAGTACTCAGCTAGCGGTGGGCACAGATACGCAGTATTTT. Variable domain in full (rest from reference TRBV28 and TRBJ2-3): DVKVTQSSRYLVKRTGEKVFLECVQDMDHENMFWYRQDPGLGLRLIYFSYDVKMKEKGDIPEGYSVSREKKERFSLILESASTNQTSMYLCASTQLAVGTDTQYFGPGTRLTVL.

The rearrangement uses TRBV11-3 and TRBJ2-5; D may be TRBD2 (6 bases). The CDR3 spans 14 residues. Trimming cost V 5 bases and J 5 bases, with 15 bases left between them. Germline V lookup: CDR1 SGHNT, CDR2 YENEEA. CDR3 nucleotides: TGTGCCAGCAGCCCTGGGGGAAGCGGGGAGACCCAGTACTTC. It specifies CASSPGGSGETQYF.

The chain recombines TRBV6-1 with TRBJ1-1; D gene uncertain. This CDR3 is 15 amino acids long. Germline V gene lookup returns CDR1 MNHNS and CDR2 SASEGT. The V and J ends lost 3 bases and 6 bases respectively, with 17 bases between them. CDR3 amino acids: CASSEGGARGAEAFF. The CDR3 bases are TGTGCCAGCAGTGAGGGCGGCGCCCGGGGTGCTGAAGCTTTCTTT.

This chain links TRBV5-1 with TRBJ1-2; 9 positions match TRBD1. The ends lost 4 bases at V and 4 bases at J; junction bases unmatched: 11. The CDR3 runs 16 residues. The germline gives CDR1 SGHRS, CDR2 YFSETQ. CDR3 sequence: CASSDVGTGRIYGYTF. In DNA form, the CDR3 reads TGCGCCAGCAGCGATGTCGGGACAGGGCGTATCTATGGCTACACCTTC.

The gene calls are TRBV2 and TRBJ2-1; TRBD1 matches at 10 bases. Per germline, CDR1 SNHLY and CDR2 FYNNEI. The V segment lost 6 bases and the J segment 5 bases; nucleotides outside the gene matches: 7. The CDR3 has 15 residues. This CDR3 is CASRGDRGDHNEQFF. In nucleotides, the CDR3 is TGTGCCAGCAGGGGGGACAGGGGAGACCACAATGAGCAGTTCTTC.

V and J are TRBV19 and TRBJ1-2; TRBD1 agrees at 9 bases. This CDR3 is 14 amino acids long. Germline CDR1 is LNHDA and CDR2 is SQIVND (reference sequence). Germline trimming cut 6 bases from V and 5 bases from J; bases unmatched to any gene: 7. CDR3: CASRTQQGAYGYTF. In DNA, the CDR3 is TGTGCCAGTAGGACTCAACAGGGGGCATATGGCTACACCTTC.